This T cell receptor (beta chain) was sequenced during a study of blood T cell repertoires in COVID-19. The overall study: Whether acute or convalescent, the COVID-19 samples came from the United States, Italy and Spain.

Original data processing: Reference gene primers were amplified, and this amplification served to estimate nucleated cell counts. Sequencing used immunoSEQ multiplex PCR; TCRdb keeps in-frame clones, though not all of them. The V and J calls and the clone size are those of that table, but D and trimming were determined from the DNA. This table has hundreds of thousands of clones, under 90% appearing once. This CDR3 comprises 14 residues. V lost 7 bases and J lost 7, with 19 bases in between. Germline V CDR1 and CDR2: MDHEN, SYDVKM. The study drew participants aged roughly 18 to 89 years from 20 to 30 US areas. Clinical history reported by participants formed the basis on which cohorts were assigned.

The sequencing sample was made of PBMCs or T cells enriched from blood (not recorded which). The chain combines TRBV28 with TRBJ1-1; D unclear. This sequence originates from a man in his forties who had recovered from COVID-19. As DNA, the CDR3 is TGTGCCAGCACTCAGGAGGCCAACGGGTATGAAGCTTTCTTT. It is translated as CASTQEANGYEAFF.